This T cell receptor (beta chain) was obtained from a study of post-analysis software for immune sequencing data. A remark on this clonotype: The antigen remains undetermined.

TCR beta libraries were prepared from cDNA with unique molecular identifiers. TCRdb analysed the PCR reads with MiXCR anew, one entry per CDR3 protein. The profile shows a few hundred thousand distinct CDR3 sequences, approximately 31% of them singletons. The CDR3 runs 17 residues. The V gene end was trimmed by 5 bases and the J gene end by 6 bases; junction bases not matched to a gene: 9. Study-level points and caveats: Samples from one preparation batch, clustered by F measure, grouped strongly together. Roughly 5 TRBV segments occurring more often in patients than controls included TRBV5-6, TRBV5-1 and TRBV20-1.

The sequenced sample consisted of blood. This chain connects TRBV12-3 or TRBV12-4 to TRBJ2-5, with 16 bases that match TRBD2. The receptor's source is a girl aged 2 to 17 with multiple sclerosis. The DNA for the CDR3 is TGTGCCAGCAGTCCCGGGACTAGCGGGGGGGCCAGGAAGACCCAGTACTTC. It specifies CASSPGTSGGARKTQYF.